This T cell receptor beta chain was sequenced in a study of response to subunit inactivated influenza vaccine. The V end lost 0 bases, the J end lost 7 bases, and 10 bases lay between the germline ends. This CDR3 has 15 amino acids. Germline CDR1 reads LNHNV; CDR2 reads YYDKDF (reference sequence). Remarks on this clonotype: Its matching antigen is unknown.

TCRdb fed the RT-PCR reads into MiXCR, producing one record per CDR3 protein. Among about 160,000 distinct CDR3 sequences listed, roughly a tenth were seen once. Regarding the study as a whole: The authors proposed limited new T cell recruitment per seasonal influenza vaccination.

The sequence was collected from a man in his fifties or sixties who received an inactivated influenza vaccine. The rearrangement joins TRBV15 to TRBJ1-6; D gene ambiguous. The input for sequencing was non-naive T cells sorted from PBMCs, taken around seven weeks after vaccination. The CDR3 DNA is TGTGCCACCAGCAGAGATCGGCACACAAATTCACCCCTCCACTTT. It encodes CATSRDRHTNSPLHF.